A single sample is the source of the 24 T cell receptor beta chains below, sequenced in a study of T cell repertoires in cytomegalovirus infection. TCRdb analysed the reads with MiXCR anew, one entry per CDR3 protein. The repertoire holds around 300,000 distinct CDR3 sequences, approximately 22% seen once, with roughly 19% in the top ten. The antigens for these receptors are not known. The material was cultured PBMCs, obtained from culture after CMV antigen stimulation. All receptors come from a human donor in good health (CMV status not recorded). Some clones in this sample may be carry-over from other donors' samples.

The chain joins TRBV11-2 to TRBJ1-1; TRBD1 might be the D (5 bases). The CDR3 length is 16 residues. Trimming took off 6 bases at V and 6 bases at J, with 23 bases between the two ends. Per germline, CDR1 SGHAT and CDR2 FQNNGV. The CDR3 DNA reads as TGTGCCAGCAGAATAGGGGCCTTCTCAGGGTTGGCTGAAGCTTTCTTT. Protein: CASRIGAFSGLAEAFF.

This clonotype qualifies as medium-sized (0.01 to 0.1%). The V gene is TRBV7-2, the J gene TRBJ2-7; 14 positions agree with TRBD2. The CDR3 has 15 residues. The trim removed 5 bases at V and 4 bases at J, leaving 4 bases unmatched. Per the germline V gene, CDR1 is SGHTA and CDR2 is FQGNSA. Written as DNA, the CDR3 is TGTGCCAGCAGCAGACTAGCGGGGGGGGTATACGAGCAGTACTTC. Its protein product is CASSRLAGGVYEQYF.

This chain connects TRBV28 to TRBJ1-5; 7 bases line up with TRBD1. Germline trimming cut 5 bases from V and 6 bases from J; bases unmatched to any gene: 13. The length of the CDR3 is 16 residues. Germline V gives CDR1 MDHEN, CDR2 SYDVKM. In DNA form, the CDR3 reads TGTGCCAGCAGTCCATCAGGGGGACGGGCAAGTCAGCCCCAGCATTTT. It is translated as CASSPSGGRASQPQHF.

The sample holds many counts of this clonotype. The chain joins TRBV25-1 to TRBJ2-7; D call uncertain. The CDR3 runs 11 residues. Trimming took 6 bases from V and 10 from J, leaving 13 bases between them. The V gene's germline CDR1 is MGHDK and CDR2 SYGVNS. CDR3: CASSKTWEQYF. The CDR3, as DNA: TGTGCCAGCAGCAAAACCTGGGAACAGTACTTC.

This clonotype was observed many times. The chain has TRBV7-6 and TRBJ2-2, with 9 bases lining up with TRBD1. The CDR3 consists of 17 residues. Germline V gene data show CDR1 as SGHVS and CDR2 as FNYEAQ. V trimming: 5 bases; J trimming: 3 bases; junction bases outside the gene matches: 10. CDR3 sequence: CASSRGWDRVDTGELFF. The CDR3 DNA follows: TGTGCCAGCAGCCGAGGGTGGGACAGGGTCGACACCGGGGAGCTGTTTTTT.

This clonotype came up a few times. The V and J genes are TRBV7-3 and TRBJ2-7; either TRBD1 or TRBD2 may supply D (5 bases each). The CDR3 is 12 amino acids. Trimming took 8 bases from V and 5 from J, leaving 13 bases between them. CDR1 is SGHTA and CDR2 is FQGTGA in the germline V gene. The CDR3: CASGTGVDEQYF. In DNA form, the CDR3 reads TGTGCCAGCGGGACCGGGGTCGACGAGCAGTACTTC.

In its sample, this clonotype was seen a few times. Here the CDR3 reads CASSQDRSERDGEFF. CDR3 nucleotides: TGCGCCAGCAGCCAAGATAGGTCGGAGCGGGATGGGGAGTTCTTC. This chain joins TRBV4-1 and TRBJ2-1; TRBD2 agrees at 7 bases. V was pared by 0 bases and J by 14 bases, with 13 bases of the junction left unmatched. The CDR3 has 15 amino acids. CDR1 MGHRA and CDR2 YSYEKL come from the germline V gene.

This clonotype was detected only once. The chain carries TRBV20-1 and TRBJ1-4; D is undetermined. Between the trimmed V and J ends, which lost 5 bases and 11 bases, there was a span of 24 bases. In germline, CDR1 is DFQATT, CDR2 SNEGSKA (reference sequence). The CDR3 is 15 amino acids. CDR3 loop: CSAHTAGMERSKLFF. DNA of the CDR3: TGCAGTGCTCACACCGCCGGGATGGAGAGGAGTAAACTGTTTTTT.

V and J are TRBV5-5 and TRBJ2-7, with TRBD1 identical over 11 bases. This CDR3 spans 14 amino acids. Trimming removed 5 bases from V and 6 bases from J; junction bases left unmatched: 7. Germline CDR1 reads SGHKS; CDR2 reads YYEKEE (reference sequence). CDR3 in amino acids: CASSPDRGLVEQYV. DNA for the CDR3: TGTGCCAGCAGTCCGGACAGGGGGCTCGTCGAGCAGTACGTC.

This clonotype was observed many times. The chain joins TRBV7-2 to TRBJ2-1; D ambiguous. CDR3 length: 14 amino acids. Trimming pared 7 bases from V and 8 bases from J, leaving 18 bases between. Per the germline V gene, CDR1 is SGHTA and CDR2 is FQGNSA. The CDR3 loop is CASTTRMSVDEQFF. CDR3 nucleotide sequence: TGTGCCAGCACTACTCGTATGTCAGTCGATGAGCAGTTCTTC.

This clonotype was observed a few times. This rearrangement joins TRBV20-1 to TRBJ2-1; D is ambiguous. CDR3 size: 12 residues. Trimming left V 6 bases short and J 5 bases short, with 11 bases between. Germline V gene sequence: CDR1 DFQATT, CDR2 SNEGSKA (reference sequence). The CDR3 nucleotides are TGCAGTGCGGTCGGTAGGAACAATGAGCAGTTCTTC. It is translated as CSAVGRNNEQFF.

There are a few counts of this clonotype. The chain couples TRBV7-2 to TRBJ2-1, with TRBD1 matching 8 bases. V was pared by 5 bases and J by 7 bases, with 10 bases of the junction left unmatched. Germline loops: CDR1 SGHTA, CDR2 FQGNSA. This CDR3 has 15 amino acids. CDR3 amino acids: CASSPSGQGKNEQFF. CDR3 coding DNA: TGTGCCAGCAGCCCAAGCGGACAGGGAAAAAATGAGCAGTTCTTC.

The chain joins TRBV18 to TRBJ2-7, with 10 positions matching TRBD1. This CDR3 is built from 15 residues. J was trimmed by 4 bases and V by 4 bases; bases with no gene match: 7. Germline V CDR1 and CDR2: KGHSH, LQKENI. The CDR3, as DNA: TGTGCCAGCTCACTCTCGGGACAGGGGCCTTACGAGCAGTACGTC. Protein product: CASSLSGQGPYEQYV.

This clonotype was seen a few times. CDR3 sequence: CASSSRTSGIVGNEQFF. CDR3 DNA sequence: TGTGCCAGCAGTTCTAGGACTAGCGGGATCGTGGGCAATGAGCAGTTCTTC. The chain employs TRBV12-3 or TRBV12-4 and TRBJ2-1, with 12 nucleotides matching TRBD2. The CDR3 is 17 amino acids. Trimming took 4 bases from V and 6 from J; bases not matched to a gene: 10.

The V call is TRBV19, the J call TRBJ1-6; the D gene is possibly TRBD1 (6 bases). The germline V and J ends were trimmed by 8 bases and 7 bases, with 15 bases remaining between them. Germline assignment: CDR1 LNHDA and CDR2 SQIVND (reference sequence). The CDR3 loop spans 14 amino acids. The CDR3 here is CASGTGTRNSPLHF. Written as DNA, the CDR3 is TGTGCCAGTGGGACCGGGACAAGAAATTCACCCCTCCACTTT.

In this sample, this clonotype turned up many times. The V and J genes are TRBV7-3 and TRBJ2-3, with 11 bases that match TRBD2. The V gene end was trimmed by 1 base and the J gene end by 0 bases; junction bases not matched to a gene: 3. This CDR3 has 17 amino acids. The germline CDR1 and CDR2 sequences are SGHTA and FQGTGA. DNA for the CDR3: TGTGCCAGCAGCTTAAGACTAGCGGGACTCAGCACAGATACGCAGTATTTT. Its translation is CASSLRLAGLSTDTQYF.

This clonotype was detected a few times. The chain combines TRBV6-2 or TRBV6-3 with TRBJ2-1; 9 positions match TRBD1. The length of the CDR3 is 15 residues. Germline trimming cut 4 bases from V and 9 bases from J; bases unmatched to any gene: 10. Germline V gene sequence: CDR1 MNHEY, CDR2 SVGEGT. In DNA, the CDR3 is TGTGCCAGCAGTTGGGTGGGACAGGGATATTCTGAGCAGTTCTTC. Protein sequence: CASSWVGQGYSEQFF.

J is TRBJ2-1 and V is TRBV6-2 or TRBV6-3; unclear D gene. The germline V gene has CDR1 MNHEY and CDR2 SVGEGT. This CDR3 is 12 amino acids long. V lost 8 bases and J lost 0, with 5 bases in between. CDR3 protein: CASGHSYNEQFF. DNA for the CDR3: TGTGCCAGCGGCCACTCCTACAATGAGCAGTTCTTC.

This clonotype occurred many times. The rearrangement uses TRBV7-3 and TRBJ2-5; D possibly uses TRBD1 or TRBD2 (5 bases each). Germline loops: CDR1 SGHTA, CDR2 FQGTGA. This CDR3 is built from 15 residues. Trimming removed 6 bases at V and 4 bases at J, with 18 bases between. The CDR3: CASSPGRVIPETQYF. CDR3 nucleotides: TGTGCCAGCAGTCCGGGACGGGTAATACCAGAGACCCAGTACTTC.

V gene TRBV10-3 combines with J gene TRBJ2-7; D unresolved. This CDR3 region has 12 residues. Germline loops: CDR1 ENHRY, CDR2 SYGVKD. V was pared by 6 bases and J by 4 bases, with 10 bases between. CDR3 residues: CAISPGWYEQYF. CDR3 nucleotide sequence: TGTGCCATCAGCCCCGGATGGTACGAGCAGTACTTC.

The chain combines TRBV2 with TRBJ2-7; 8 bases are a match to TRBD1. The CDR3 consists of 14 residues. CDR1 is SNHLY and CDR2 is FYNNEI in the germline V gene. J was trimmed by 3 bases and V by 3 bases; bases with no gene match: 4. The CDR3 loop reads CASSDLGTGYEQYF. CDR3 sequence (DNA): TGTGCCAGCAGTGACCTCGGGACAGGCTACGAGCAGTACTTC.

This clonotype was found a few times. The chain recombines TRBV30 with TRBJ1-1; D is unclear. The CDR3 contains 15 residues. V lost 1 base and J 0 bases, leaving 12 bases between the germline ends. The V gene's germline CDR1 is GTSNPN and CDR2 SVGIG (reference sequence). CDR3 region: CAWSGEGGMNTEAFF. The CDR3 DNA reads TGTGCCTGGAGTGGGGAGGGAGGGATGAACACTGAAGCTTTCTTT.

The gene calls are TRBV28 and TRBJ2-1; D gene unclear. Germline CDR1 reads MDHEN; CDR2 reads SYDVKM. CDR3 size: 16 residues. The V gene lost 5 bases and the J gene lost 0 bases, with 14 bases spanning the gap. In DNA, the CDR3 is TGTGCCAGCAGTCCGTCTGCGGCTCCCTCCTACAATGAGCAGTTCTTC. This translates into CASSPSAAPSYNEQFF.

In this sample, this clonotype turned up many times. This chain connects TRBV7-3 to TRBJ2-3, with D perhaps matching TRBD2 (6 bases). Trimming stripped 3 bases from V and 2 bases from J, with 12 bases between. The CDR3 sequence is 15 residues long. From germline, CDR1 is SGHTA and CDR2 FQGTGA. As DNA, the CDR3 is TGTGCCAGCAGCTTTTCGGGACTCTACACAGATACGCAGTATTTT. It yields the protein CASSFSGLYTDTQYF. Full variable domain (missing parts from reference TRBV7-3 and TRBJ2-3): GAGVSQTPSNKVTEKGKYVELRCDPISGHTALYWYRQSLGQGPEFLIYFQGTGAADDSGLPNDRFFAVRPEGSVSTLKIQRTERGDSAVYLCASSFSGLYTDTQYFGPGTRLTVL.